Reported below is one T cell receptor beta chain. The protocol was immunoSEQ multiplex PCR, while the TCRdb copy is restricted to in-frame clones and leaves out a portion. The sample comprises around 6,800 clones, under 85% of which are singletons, and 8.5% to 12% rests with the top ten. The tumor samples were collected prior to definitive surgery or chemotherapy. The data were obtained in a study of high-grade serous ovarian cancer treatment subgroups. The CDR3 is made up of 13 amino acids. Germline V gives CDR1 WNHNN, CDR2 SYGVQD (reference sequence). With 4 bases removed from V and 6 bases from J, the gap between germline ends came to 11 bases.

This clonotype was sampled from a human donor with high-grade serous ovarian cancer. The J gene is TRBJ2-3, the V gene TRBV10-1; possibly TRBD1 or TRBD2 for D (5 bases each). The sequenced sample was tumor tissue. The CDR3 spells CASSVGEADTQYF. The DNA for the CDR3 is TGCGCCAGCAGTGTGGGGGAAGCGGATACGCAGTATTTT.